Presented here are 8 T cell receptor beta chains from one specimen sequenced in a study of breast tumors, draining lymph nodes, adjacent tissues. TCRdb itself ran the multiplex PCR reads through MiXCR, one entry per CDR3 protein. The table lists some 100,000 distinct CDR3 sequences, 21% of them singletons, with roughly 1.2% in the top ten. Breast cancer patients provided tissue from their axillary draining lymph nodes. Sequenced input: axillary lymph node tissue. The receptors stem from a female donor with breast cancer. Some clones in this sample may be carry-over from other donors' samples.

A note on this clonotype: This may come from a read error, since a much larger clone is one base off. The chain uses TRBV20-1 and TRBJ1-5; D is possibly TRBD1 (6 bases). This CDR3 is 16 amino acids long. In germline, CDR1 is DFQATT, CDR2 SNEGSKA (reference sequence). The DNA for the CDR3 is TGCAGTGCTAGAGGTCAACAGGGATTAAGCAATCAGCCCCGGCATTTT. This codes for CSARGQQGLSNQPRHF.

This clonotype was recorded once. The chain joins TRBV12-3 or TRBV12-4 to TRBJ1-1; no clear D. This CDR3 has 12 residues. Between the trimmed V and J ends, which lost 6 bases and 5 bases, there was a span of 10 bases. The chain's CDR3 is CASSRPGTEAFF. The DNA for the CDR3 is TGTGCCAGCAGCCGACCGGGAACTGAAGCTTTCTTT.

This clonotype has at least ten counts. The chain's CDR3 is CASSEGRVVQPQHF. The CDR3 region has the DNA TGTGCCAGCAGTGAAGGCAGGGTGGTTCAGCCCCAGCATTTT. The gene calls are TRBV6-1 and TRBJ1-5; weak D call: TRBD1 (5 bases). Trimming removed 1 base at V and 6 bases at J, with 10 bases between. CDR3 length equals 14 residues. Germline V gene lookup returns CDR1 MNHNS and CDR2 SASEGT.

This clonotype was counted many times. This chain uses TRBV10-3 with TRBJ2-3; TRBD2 is a possible D gene (5 bases). This CDR3 is 15 amino acids long. Germline V gene data show CDR1 as ENHRY and CDR2 as SYGVKD. V was clipped by 0 bases and J by 2 bases, with 9 bases between them. The CDR3 DNA follows: TGTGCCATCAGTGAGTCGAGGGCCCCCACAGATACGCAGTATTTT. Protein product: CAISESRAPTDTQYF.

This chain joins TRBV6-5 and TRBJ1-1, with TRBD1 matching over 7 bases. The CDR3 is made up of 13 amino acids. Trimming took 7 bases from V and 2 from J; bases not matched to a gene: 4. From germline, CDR1 is MNHEY and CDR2 SVGAGI. The CDR3 coding sequence is TGTGCCAGCAAAGACAGGGTCAACACTGAAGCTTTCTTT. Protein sequence: CASKDRVNTEAFF.

This clonotype came up many times. The chain has TRBV4-2 and TRBJ2-7; 8 positions agree with TRBD2. The V gene's germline CDR1 is LGHNA and CDR2 YNFKEQ. V dropped 4 bases and J dropped 4; count of bases not matched to a gene: 15. This CDR3 spans 17 amino acids. This CDR3 is CASSPGGLAGGLYEQYF. The DNA for the CDR3 is TGTGCCAGCAGCCCTGGAGGGCTGGCGGGGGGTTTATACGAGCAGTACTTC.

Many counts were recorded for this clonotype. The chain recombines TRBV12-3 or TRBV12-4 with TRBJ1-5; tentatively, D is TRBD1 (6 bases). V lost 5 bases to trimming and J lost 4 bases, with 18 bases between them. This CDR3 spans 16 amino acids. This chain's CDR3 is CASSPTPTGRNQPQHF. The DNA for the CDR3 is TGTGCCAGCAGTCCGACCCCGACAGGTAGAAATCAGCCCCAGCATTTT.

CDR3: CSATARDHHGYEQYV. The CDR3 DNA is TGCAGTGCCACTGCCCGGGACCACCACGGTTACGAGCAGTACGTC. The chain couples TRBV20-1 to TRBJ2-7, with D perhaps being TRBD1 or TRBD2 (5 bases each). V lost 6 bases, J lost 4 bases, and 22 bases lay in between. This CDR3 is built from 15 residues. CDR1 and CDR2 (germline): DFQATT, SNEGSKA (reference sequence).